The clone carrying this TCR beta chain occurred a few times. The data originate from a study of shared clonotypes between healthy human individuals. This CDR3 has 15 amino acids. CDR1 is MRHNA and CDR2 is SNTAGT in the germline V gene. V shed 6 bases and J 5 bases; nucleotides not matched to a gene: 9. The data were produced by immunoSEQ multiplex PCR, yet TCRdb's version contains in-frame clones alone and is incomplete. The sample consists of about 980,000 clones, approximately 76% of them appearing once. The material sequenced was memory CD4+ T cells sorted from blood. The subset was: CD45RA-negative fraction. The source of this sequence is a man younger than 35 in good health. This chain links TRBV6-4 with TRBJ2-3, with 9 nucleotides matching TRBD1. For the CDR3, the DNA is TGTGCCAGCAGCCCGACAGGGGGTTCGGTAGATACGCAGTATTTT. Translated: CASSPTGGSVDTQYF.